A selection of T cell receptor beta chains follows, all from one sample in a study of blood T cell repertoires in COVID-19. Data came from immunoSEQ multiplex PCR; TCRdb stores just in-frame clones and leaves some out. This sample has 400,000 to 450,000 clones; roughly 91% occur once, and the top ten carry about 0.6%. The sequencing sample was made of PBMCs or T cells enriched from blood (not recorded which). The receptors were gathered from a man between 18 and 29 years old who had recovered from COVID-19. CDR3s include the opening cysteine and the closing phenylalanine or tryptophan. The order of the fields is J gene, V gene, D gene, clone size, CDR3 DNA, CDR3 protein. The D gene is left open where the match is weak. The size of a clone is reported for some rows only, either as once, few or many, or as a class for expanded clones.

>TRBJ1-1|TRBV11-3|TRBD1|.
TGTGCCAGCAGCTTCCAGGGGGGAATGAACACTGAAGCTTTCTTT
CASSFQGGMNTEAFF
>TRBJ1-2|TRBV4-1|.|.
TGCGCCAGCAGCCCCCTCGGGGGAAACTATGGCTACACCTTC
CASSPLGGNYGYTF
>TRBJ2-7|TRBV27|TRBD1|.
TGTGCCAGCAGCCCCCGGACAGGGGGGACGTACGAGCAGTACTTC
CASSPRTGGTYEQYF
>TRBJ2-7|TRBV28|TRBD2|.
TGTGCCAGCAGCGGGAGGTACCAGTACTTC
CASSGRYQYF
>TRBJ1-5|TRBV15|.|.
TGTGCCACCAGCGATTCGGGGAGGCAGCCCCAGCATTTT
CATSDSGRQPQHF
>TRBJ2-7|TRBV6-5|.|.
TGTGCCAGTGGGGAGGCCATGCCCCCCTACGAGCAGTACTTC
CASGEAMPPYEQYF
>TRBJ1-2|TRBV28|.|few
TGTGCCAGCAGTGGAAGAAAGCCGGGTAACTATGGCTACACCTTC
CASSGRKPGNYGYTF
>TRBJ2-5|TRBV4-1|TRBD1|.
TGCGCCTCCTCGGACAGGGCCACCCAAGAGACCCAGTACTTC
CASSDRATQETQYF
>TRBJ1-3|TRBV28|TRBD1|.
TGTGCCACCTTTACAGGGGGATCTGGAAACACCATATATTTT
CATFTGGSGNTIYF
>TRBJ1-1|TRBV3-1/TRBV3-2|.|.
TGTGCCAGCAGCCCACTGGGGGGGGGAGGTCACACTGAAGCTTTCTTT
CASSPLGGGGHTEAFF
>TRBJ2-6|TRBV28|TRBD1|.
TGTGCCAGCAGTTTATTTTACAGGGGTAGCTCTGGGGCCAACGTCCTGACTTTC
CASSLFYRGSSGANVLTF
>TRBJ1-3|TRBV28|TRBD1|once
TGTGCCAGCAGTCTTTCGGGGACAGTCGGAAACACCATATATTTT
CASSLSGTVGNTIYF
>TRBJ1-1|TRBV18|.|.
TGTGCCAGCTCACCACGTTCGGTCCCTCGCGACACTGAAGCTTTCTTT
CASSPRSVPRDTEAFF
>TRBJ2-2|TRBV4-2|TRBD1|.
TGTGCCAGCAGCCAAGTCGGGACAGGGGGGGCCGGGGAGCTGTTTTTT
CASSQVGTGGAGELFF
>TRBJ2-1|TRBV5-6|.|.
TGTGCCAGCAGCTCTACCACGGTGAGCTCCTACAATGAGCAGTTCTTC
CASSSTTVSSYNEQFF
>TRBJ1-6|TRBV29-1|.|.
TGCAGCGGGAAGACAGACCCTAATTCACCCCTCCACTTT
CSGKTDPNSPLHF
>TRBJ1-2|TRBV27|TRBD1|.
TGTGCCAGCAGCTACACCGGGACAGCTAACTATGGCTACACCTTC
CASSYTGTANYGYTF
>TRBJ2-1|TRBV7-3|TRBD2|.
TGTGCCAGCAGCTTATCGGGAGGGCTTTCCACTGAGCAGTTCTTC
CASSLSGGLSTEQFF